These 14 T cell receptor beta chains came from one sample sequenced in a study of T cell repertoires in cytomegalovirus infection. TCRdb ran MiXCR on the reads and lists one entry per CDR3 protein. The sample includes fewer than 700,000 distinct CDR3 sequences, about 24% seen only once; the top ten take 6.5% to 10%. Sequenced input: CD8+ T cells from PBMCs. The receptors come from a human donor in good health (CMV status not recorded). Some clones in this sample may be carry-over from other donors' samples.

The chain joins TRBV15 to TRBJ1-1; TRBD1 matches at 9 bases. V was clipped by 4 bases and J by 3 bases; unmatched bases: 6. The CDR3 length is 15 residues. Germline V CDR1 and CDR2: LNHNV, YYDKDF (reference sequence). The DNA of the CDR3 is TGTGCCACCAGCACCCGGGACAGGGATGACACTGAAGCTTTCTTT. Amino acid sequence: CATSTRDRDDTEAFF.

The chain is built from TRBV20-1 and TRBJ1-1; the D is unclear. CDR3 size: 12 residues. The V gene lost 0 bases and the J gene lost 7 bases, with 9 bases spanning the gap. Germline V gives CDR1 DFQATT, CDR2 SNEGSKA (reference sequence). The CDR3 sequence: CSARDGRGEAFF. CDR3 DNA: TGCAGTGCTAGAGACGGGCGTGGTGAAGCTTTCTTT.

This clonotype was seen at least ten times. The V call is TRBV10-3, the J call TRBJ2-7; a possible D gene is TRBD1 (6 bases). V lost 6 bases to trimming and J lost 3 bases, with 12 bases between them. The germline V gene has CDR1 ENHRY and CDR2 SYGVKD. CDR3 length equals 13 residues. CDR3 loop: CAIRTDRNYEQYF. DNA for the CDR3: TGTGCCATCAGGACTGACAGGAACTACGAGCAGTACTTC.

With regard to this clonotype: A much more abundant neighbour one base away suggests this may be a read error. The rearrangement uses TRBV7-2 and TRBJ2-5; no reliable D call. V was trimmed by 1 base and J by 4 bases, leaving 16 bases between them. Germline-derived CDR1 and CDR2 are SGHTA and FQGNSA. The CDR3 covers 16 residues. CDR3 nucleotide sequence: TGTGCCAGCAGCTTAGGCCCCCCGCCATACCGAGAGACCCAGTACTTC. Its translation: CASSLGPPPYRETQYF.

About this clonotype: Given a much more abundant clone one base away, this may be a read error. The rearrangement uses TRBV6-5 and TRBJ2-1, with TRBD2 matching 9 bases. CDR3 size: 19 residues. Trimming removed 0 bases from V and 1 base from J; junction bases left unmatched: 10. CDR1 and CDR2 (germline): MNHEY, SVGAGI. The CDR3 DNA sequence: TGTGCCAGCAGTTACTCGAGCCTAGCGGGGATTGTGTCCTACAATGAGCAGTTCTTC. Protein product: CASSYSSLAGIVSYNEQFF.

This clonotype was counted many times. The chain recombines TRBV19 with TRBJ1-2; D not certain. Trimming pared 7 bases from V and 6 bases from J, leaving 15 bases between. CDR1 is LNHDA and CDR2 is SQIVND in the germline V gene (reference sequence). The CDR3 has 13 residues. The CDR3 DNA reads as TGTGCCAGTACCTCATCGGTGGCAGATGGCTACACCTTC. As protein: CASTSSVADGYTF. Using reference TRBV19 and TRBJ1-2 for the parts outside the CDR3, the full variable domain is DGGITQSPKYLFRKEGQNVTLSCEQNLNHDAMYWYRQDPGQGLRLIYYSQIVNDFQKGDIAEGYSVSREKKESFPLTVTSAQKNPTAFYLCASTSSVADGYTFGSGTRLTVV.

The CDR3 region has the DNA TGTGCCAGTAGTGGACTAGAGGCAGATACGCAGTATTTT. It specifies CASSGLEADTQYF. The gene calls are TRBV19 and TRBJ2-3; 7 bases are shared with TRBD2. V was pared by 5 bases and J by 4 bases, with 3 bases of the junction left unmatched. There are 13 residues in the CDR3. Germline CDR1 is LNHDA and CDR2 is SQIVND (reference sequence).

This clonotype appeared once. The J gene is TRBJ2-7, the V gene TRBV20-1; either TRBD1 or TRBD2 may supply D (5 bases each). This CDR3 has 15 residues. Germline V lookup: CDR1 DFQATT, CDR2 SNEGSKA (reference sequence). Between the trimmed V and J ends, which lost 5 bases and 3 bases, there was a span of 20 bases. Written as DNA, the CDR3 is TGCAGTGCTCCCCACCGGGACGGCCCGCACTACGAGCAGTACGTC. Translating gives CSAPHRDGPHYEQYV.

This clonotype occurred a few times. The rearrangement joins TRBV6-5 to TRBJ1-1, with D possibly being TRBD1 (6 bases). The V gene's germline CDR1 is MNHEY and CDR2 SVGAGI. The CDR3 sequence is 14 residues long. The V end lost 6 bases, the J end lost 1 base, and 12 bases lay between the germline ends. The CDR3 region is CASRTGTRNTEAFF. In DNA form, the CDR3 reads TGTGCCAGCAGGACCGGGACACGGAACACTGAAGCTTTCTTT.

In its sample, this clonotype was seen many times. J is TRBJ2-2 and V is TRBV7-9; no firm D call. With 8 bases removed from V and 5 bases from J, the gap between germline ends came to 12 bases. The CDR3 runs 13 residues. Germline CDR1 SEHNR, CDR2 FQNEAQ (reference sequence). The DNA for the CDR3 is TGTGCCAGCGTCGCCCCCGGGACCGGGGAGCTGTTTTTT. Amino acid sequence: CASVAPGTGELFF.

Points on this clonotype: A much larger clone lies a single base off, so this may be a read error. The V and J genes are TRBV7-6 and TRBJ2-1, with unresolved D. This CDR3 contains 13 residues. CDR1 and CDR2 (germline): SGHVS, FNYEAQ. The germline V and J ends were trimmed by 6 bases and 13 bases, with 19 bases remaining between them. The CDR3 loop is CASRLMGSGEQFF. Here the CDR3 DNA reads TGTGCCAGCAGATTAATGGGGTCTGGGGAACAGTTCTTC. Combining the CDR3 with reference TRBV7-6 and TRBJ2-1 gives the whole variable domain GAGVSQSPRYKVTKRGQDVALRCDPISGHVSLYWYRQALGQGPEFLTYFNYEAQQDKSGLPNDRFSAERPEGSISTLTIQRTEQRDSAMYRCASRLMGSGEQFFGPGTRLTVL.

Here the CDR3 reads CASSYWGGGELFF. CDR3 bases: TGTGCCAGCAGTTACTGGGGTGGCGGGGAGCTGTTTTTT. The chain couples TRBV6-2 or TRBV6-3 to TRBJ2-2; D is uncertain. Per the germline V gene, CDR1 is MNHEY and CDR2 is SVGEGT. V was clipped by 1 base and J by 7 bases, with 7 bases between them. This CDR3 region has 13 residues.

V is TRBV7-9 and J is TRBJ1-1; perhaps TRBD1 as D (5 bases). CDR1 SEHNR and CDR2 FQNEAQ come from the germline V gene (reference sequence). CDR3 length: 15 amino acids. Trimming pared 0 bases from V and 1 base from J, leaving 9 bases between. CDR3 region: CASSLAEGANTEAFF. The DNA for the CDR3 is TGTGCCAGCAGCTTAGCGGAAGGGGCGAACACTGAAGCTTTCTTT.

The chain is built from TRBV5-1 and TRBJ2-1; possible D gene TRBD1, 7 bases. CDR1 is SGHRS, CDR2 YFSETQ, per germline. The CDR3 is made up of 14 amino acids. Trimming removed 0 bases at V and 9 bases at J, with 13 bases between. This chain's CDR3 is CASSLETGRFEQFF. In DNA form, the CDR3 reads TGCGCCAGCAGCTTGGAGACAGGGAGGTTTGAGCAGTTCTTC.